This TCR beta chain was retrieved from a study of CD8+ T cells in alopecia areata. Notes on the study in general: Unlike in mice, where it was clearer, TCR sharing across patients was less clear, possibly HLA-related. Higher clonality was seen in lesional scalp than in normal scalp, especially in alopecia totalis/universalis.

Notes on this clone: Its antigen is unknown. Germline and junction disagree at one end, which may indicate a read error.

Sequencing relied on a cDNA template that was reverse transcribed from extracted RNA. Repertoires were generated with immunoSEQ multiplex PCR, while TCRdb's copy carries only in-frame clones and drops some. The repertoire holds roughly 150,000 clones, with around three fifths as singletons. Germline CDR1 MNHEY, CDR2 SVGAGI. The CDR3 is 15 residues long. Starting from PBMCs, sorting isolated CD4+ and CD8+ T cells. This receptor was taken from a human donor with alopecia areata. This material consisted of CD4+ T cells sorted from blood, taken at week 0. This chain joins TRBV6-5 and TRBJ1-5; D possibly corresponds to TRBD1 (6 bases). Here the CDR3 reads CASSYSRTDNQSQHF. In DNA form, the CDR3 reads TGTGCCAGCAGTTACTCGCGGACAGACAATCAGTCCCAGCATTTT.